These 8 T cell receptor beta chains were sequenced from one sample in a study of immune evolution from preneoplasia to lung adenocarcinoma. Assay: immunoSEQ multiplex PCR; the TCRdb copy retains only in-frame clones and omits some. The profile shows some 37,000 clones, around 74% of them singletons. Sequencing used FFPE invasive lung adenocarcinoma tissue. These receptors all stem from a person in their sixties or seventies with lung adenocarcinoma.

The rearrangement joins TRBV4-2 to TRBJ1-3; tentative D call: TRBD1 (6 bases). This CDR3 spans 17 amino acids. Germline V gene data show CDR1 as LGHNA and CDR2 as YNFKEQ. Trimming cost V 2 bases and J 3 bases, with 17 bases left between them. CDR3 in amino acids: CASSQILAGANGNTIYF. The CDR3 coding sequence is TGTGCCAGCAGCCAAATCCTAGCAGGGGCTAATGGAAACACCATATATTTT.

As regards this clone: The junction departs from the called germline gene at one end, perhaps through a read error. V and J are TRBV28 and TRBJ2-5; D possibly corresponds to TRBD1 (5 bases). CDR3 length: 15 residues. Germline loops: CDR1 MDHEN, CDR2 SYDVKM. Here the CDR3 reads CASSLTRVRVETQYF. CDR3 DNA sequence: TGTGCCAGCAGTTTAACCCGGGTCAGGGTGGAGACCCAATACTTC.

The V gene is TRBV6-5, the J gene TRBJ1-3; D gene uncertain. This CDR3 comprises 14 residues. CDR1 and CDR2 (germline): MNHEY, SVGAGI. The V end was cut by 6 bases, the J end by 0 bases, with 9 bases between. This chain's CDR3 is CASRSGFSGNTIYF. The CDR3, as DNA: TGTGCCAGCAGGTCGGGGTTCTCTGGAAACACCATATATTTT.

The chain joins TRBV15 to TRBJ2-1; D is unresolved. The CDR3 runs to 16 residues. V was shortened by 0 bases and J by 4 bases, with 13 bases between the two germline ends. Germline CDR1 and CDR2: LNHNV and YYDKDF (reference sequence). CDR3 DNA: TGTGCCACCAGCAGAGAACGCGAGCTACAATACAATGAGCAGTTCTTC. It translates to CATSRERELQYNEQFF.

A remark on this clone: Additional DNA sequences in this sample encode the identical CDR3. This sequence joins TRBV2 and TRBJ2-7, with D uncertain. The CDR3 loop spans 11 amino acids. Germline CDR1 reads SNHLY; CDR2 reads FYNNEI. V was trimmed by 5 bases and J by 7 bases, leaving 9 bases between them. CDR3 protein: CASSYSYEQYF. The CDR3 bases are TGTGCCAGCAGTTACTCGTATGAGCAGTACTTC.

The chain uses TRBV7-2 and TRBJ2-3, with 12 bases matching TRBD2. Looked up from germline, CDR1 is SGHTA and CDR2 is FQGNSA. J gave up 7 bases and V 0 bases, and 5 bases lay outside the gene matches. The CDR3 has 16 amino acids. The CDR3 is CASSLAGTSGFNTQYF. The CDR3, as DNA: TGTGCCAGCAGCTTAGCAGGGACTAGCGGGTTTAATACGCAGTATTTT.

CDR3 in amino acids: CASGLTNMQPQHF. The CDR3 nucleotides read TGTGCTAGTGGCCTGACAAATATGCAGCCCCAGCATTTT. The chain uses TRBV12-5 and TRBJ1-5, with D hard to call. The germline V gene encodes CDR1 LGHNT and CDR2 FRNRAP. This CDR3 is built from 13 residues. With 6 bases removed from V and 7 bases from J, the gap between germline ends came to 13 bases.

This clone has a handful of counts. The V and J genes are TRBV30 and TRBJ2-7; 8 bases are a match to TRBD2. Per germline, CDR1 GTSNPN and CDR2 SVGIG (reference sequence). This CDR3 has 14 amino acids. J was trimmed by 2 bases and V by 5 bases; bases with no gene match: 8. CDR3 sequence reads: CAWVTSGRPYEQYF. DNA of the CDR3: TGTGCCTGGGTTACTAGCGGAAGACCCTACGAGCAGTACTTC. The whole variable domain, filled in from reference TRBV30 and TRBJ2-7, reads SQTIHQWPATLVQPVGSPLSLECTVEGTSNPNLYWYRQAAGRGLQLLFYSVGIGQISSEVPQNLSASRPQDRQFILSSKKLLLSDSGFYLCAWVTSGRPYEQYFGPGTRLTVT.